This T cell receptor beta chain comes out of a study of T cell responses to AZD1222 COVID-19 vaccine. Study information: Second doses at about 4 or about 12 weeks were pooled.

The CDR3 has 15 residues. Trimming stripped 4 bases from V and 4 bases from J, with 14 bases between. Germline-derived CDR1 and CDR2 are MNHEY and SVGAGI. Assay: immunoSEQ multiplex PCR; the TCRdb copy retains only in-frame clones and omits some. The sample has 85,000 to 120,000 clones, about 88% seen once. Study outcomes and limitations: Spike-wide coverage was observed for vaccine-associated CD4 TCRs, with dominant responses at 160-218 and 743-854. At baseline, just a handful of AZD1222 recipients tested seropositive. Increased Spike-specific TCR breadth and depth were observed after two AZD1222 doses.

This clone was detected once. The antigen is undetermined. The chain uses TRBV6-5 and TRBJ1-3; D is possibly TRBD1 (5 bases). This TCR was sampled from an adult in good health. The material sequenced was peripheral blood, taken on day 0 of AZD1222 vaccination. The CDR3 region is CASSSLGTKGNTIYF. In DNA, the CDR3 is TGTGCCAGCAGTTCCCTGGGGACGAAGGGAAACACCATATATTTT.